The rows below give T cell receptor beta chains drawn from one sample of a study of blood T cell repertoires in COVID-19. Using immunoSEQ multiplex PCR, the repertoire was profiled, and TCRdb retains in-frame clones only, with some absent. Found here are 150,000 or so clones, roughly 83% of them singletons; the top ten hold over 10%. Sequenced: peripheral blood. These receptors were obtained from a woman aged 55-75 years with COVID-19, enrolled during active disease. CDR3s include the opening cysteine and the closing phenylalanine or tryptophan. Each record gives: CDR3 protein, CDR3 DNA, D gene, J gene, V gene, clone size. D genes are given only for firm matches. A row's size may be missing; if present it is once, few, many or a size class.

CASSLHLGDSDSNQPQHF TGTGCCAGCAGCTTGCACCTCGGGGACAGCGATAGCAATCAGCCCCAGCATTTT TRBD1 TRBJ1-5 TRBV5-8 NA
CSASTLGRPYEQYF TGCAGTGCTAGTACCCTGGGCAGACCCTACGAGCAGTACTTC NA TRBJ2-7 TRBV20-1 NA
CASSFSYSEKLFF TGCGCCAGCAGTTTTAGTTACAGTGAAAAACTGTTTTTT NA TRBJ1-4 TRBV5-1 NA
CASSLRRGGTLDEQFF TGTGCCAGCAGCTTACGGCGGGGGGGCACGTTGGATGAGCAGTTCTTC TRBD2 TRBJ2-1 TRBV5-4 NA
CASSLLRQGYEQYF TGTGCCAGCAGCTTACTCCGACAGGGCTACGAGCAGTACTTC TRBD1 TRBJ2-7 TRBV11-2 few
CASSLDRENTQYF TGTGCCAGCAGCTTAGACAGGGAGAATACCCAGTACTTC NA TRBJ2-5 TRBV13 NA
CASSQVGELFF TGTGCCAGCAGCCAAGTCGGGGAACTGTTTTTT NA TRBJ1-4 TRBV14 NA
CASSFGLNSGNTIYF TGTGCCAGCAGCTTTGGACTGAACTCTGGAAACACCATATATTTT NA TRBJ1-3 TRBV5-4 NA
CASSIIAGTNEKLFF TGTGCCAGTAGTATAATCGCAGGGACTAATGAAAAACTGTTTTTT NA TRBJ1-4 TRBV19 NA
CASSPTLREETQYF TGTGCCAGCTCACCAACACTTCGGGAAGAGACCCAGTACTTC NA TRBJ2-5 TRBV18 once
CAWSVGSSTNEKLFF TGTGCCTGGAGTGTAGGGAGCTCAACTAATGAAAAACTGTTTTTT NA TRBJ1-4 TRBV30 NA
CATRSGAHNLGTDTQYF TGTGCCACCAGGTCGGGAGCCCATAACCTGGGCACAGATACGCAGTATTTT NA TRBJ2-3 TRBV15 NA
CASSPIPPGQGTYNEQFF TGTGCCAGCTCACCTATTCCCCCGGGACAGGGGACGTACAATGAGCAGTTCTTC TRBD1 TRBJ2-1 TRBV18 once
CASSEAPGRTAPLHF TGTGCCAGCAGTGAAGCGCCCGGGAGGACGGCACCCCTCCACTTT NA TRBJ1-6 TRBV2 NA
CSVRQGASPGNTIYF TGCAGCGTCCGTCAGGGGGCAAGCCCGGGAAACACCATATATTTT TRBD1 TRBJ1-3 TRBV29-1 once
CASSITGGTGYTF TGTGCCAGTAGTATCACAGGGGGCACGGGCTACACCTTC TRBD1 TRBJ1-2 TRBV19 NA
CASSIKGDTEAFF TGTGCCAGTAGTATAAAAGGGGACACTGAAGCTTTCTTT NA TRBJ1-1 TRBV19 few
CASKGKLMDRGEAFF TGTGCCAGCAAAGGGAAGTTAATGGACAGGGGTGAAGCTTTCTTT TRBD1 TRBJ1-1 TRBV5-8 NA
CANHLGAGSRFF TGTGCCAATCACTTAGGAGCGGGATCGCGGTTCTTC TRBD2 TRBJ2-1 TRBV7-3 few
CASSPQGTGRTDTQYF TGTGCCAGCTCACCACAGGGGACAGGGCGCACAGATACGCAGTATTTT TRBD1 TRBJ2-3 TRBV18 NA
CASGKGAREQYF TGTGCCAGCGGAAAGGGGGCCAGGGAGCAGTACTTC TRBD1 TRBJ2-7 TRBV6-5 NA
CASRAGTRDTGELFF TGTGCCAGCAGAGCTGGGACAAGGGACACCGGGGAGCTGTTTTTT NA TRBJ2-2 TRBV6-4 NA
CASSLGLSSYEQYF TGTGCCAGCAGCTTGGGACTTTCTTCCTACGAGCAGTACTTC NA TRBJ2-7 TRBV11-2 NA
CASSKQGYTEAFF TGTGCCAGTAGTAAGCAGGGCTACACTGAAGCTTTCTTT NA TRBJ1-1 TRBV19 NA
CASSLTPDRGLFISPLHF TGTGCCAGCAGCTTGACACCGGACAGGGGGCTTTTTATTTCACCCCTCCACTTT TRBD1 TRBJ1-6 TRBV11-2 NA
CASSPAGQGISNIQYF TGTGCCAGTAGCCCCGCCGGACAGGGGATATCAAACATTCAGTACTTC TRBD1 TRBJ2-4 TRBV19 once
CASSFLRTGQIPRELFF TGTGCCAGCAGCTTTCTCCGGACAGGTCAAATCCCCCGGGAGCTGTTTTTT TRBD1 TRBJ2-2 TRBV7-9 NA
CASSYGDSNYGYTF TGTGCCAGCAGTTACGGGGACAGCAACTATGGCTACACCTTC TRBD1 TRBJ1-2 TRBV6-5 NA
CASSPEGALGNTIYF TGTGCCAGCAGTCCGGAAGGGGCATTGGGAAACACCATATATTTT NA TRBJ1-3 TRBV27 many
CASSSGREDSPLHF TGTGCCAGCAGCTCAGGGCGAGAGGATTCACCCCTCCACTTT NA TRBJ1-6 TRBV6-2/TRBV6-3 NA
CASSIASGGYTF TGTGCCAGTAGTATAGCCTCAGGTGGCTACACCTTC NA TRBJ1-2 TRBV19 NA
CASSFRPGLAGGPGELFF TGTGCCAGCAGCTTTAGACCGGGACTAGCGGGAGGGCCCGGGGAGCTGTTTTTT TRBD2 TRBJ2-2 TRBV7-6 NA
CASSVTGSNTEAFF TGTGCCAGCAGCGTTACAGGGTCCAACACTGAAGCTTTCTTT NA TRBJ1-1 TRBV7-6 few
CASSLRTGTTNTEAFF TGTGCCAGTAGTCTACGGACAGGGACTACGAACACTGAAGCTTTCTTT TRBD1 TRBJ1-1 TRBV19 NA
CASSIGTQIEAFF TGTGCCAGCAGCATCGGGACTCAAATCGAAGCTTTCTTT NA TRBJ1-1 TRBV7-3 NA
CASSESRAGGSQETQYF TGCGCCAGCAGTGAGTCGCGAGCGGGAGGTTCCCAAGAGACCCAGTACTTC TRBD2 TRBJ2-5 TRBV10-1 once
CASSPPSGETQYF TGTGCCAGCTCACCGCCCTCGGGGGAGACCCAGTACTTC NA TRBJ2-5 TRBV18 NA
CASSQGRGSNQPQHF TGTGCCAGCTCACAGGGCCGGGGGAGCAATCAGCCCCAGCATTTT NA TRBJ1-5 TRBV18 NA
CASSLGGIGSNQPQHF TGTGCCAGCAGCTTAGGAGGGATTGGAAGCAATCAGCCCCAGCATTTT NA TRBJ1-5 TRBV5-6 NA
CASSQSGLAGRSYEQYF TGTGCCAGCAGCCAATCCGGACTAGCGGGGAGGTCCTACGAGCAGTACTTC TRBD2 TRBJ2-7 TRBV3-1/TRBV3-2 once
CASRLTGDDSYGYTF TGTGCCAGTAGACTGACGGGAGACGATTCCTATGGCTACACCTTC NA TRBJ1-2 TRBV19 NA
CASSYEGGGAIEAFF TGTGCCAGCAGTTACGAAGGGGGAGGGGCTATTGAAGCTTTCTTT NA TRBJ1-1 TRBV27 NA
CASSPTGTSGPSNTGELFF TGCGCCAGCAGCCCAACTGGTACTAGCGGGCCTTCGAACACCGGGGAGCTGTTTTTT TRBD2 TRBJ2-2 TRBV5-1 NA
CATGGGKETQYF TGTGCCACTGGGGGCGGAAAAGAGACCCAGTACTTC NA TRBJ2-5 TRBV10-3 NA
CASSSAGREYGYTF TGCGCCAGCAGCTCGGCTGGGAGAGAATATGGCTACACCTTC NA TRBJ1-2 TRBV5-1 NA
CASSLQDIYGYTF TGTGCCAGCAGTTTACAAGACATCTATGGCTACACCTTC NA TRBJ1-2 TRBV12-3/TRBV12-4 NA
CASSLPTGADTQYF TGTGCCAGTAGCCTTCCTACAGGGGCAGATACGCAGTATTTT TRBD1 TRBJ2-3 TRBV19 NA
CASSYDRGIVGTEAFF TGTGCCAGCAGTTACGACAGGGGGATTGTGGGCACTGAAGCTTTCTTT TRBD1 TRBJ1-1 TRBV7-3 many
CSVSGTGQSEQYF TGCAGCGTTTCGGGGACAGGGCAAAGCGAGCAGTACTTC TRBD1 TRBJ2-7 TRBV29-1 NA
CASRQGVGGYTF TGTGCCAGCCGACAGGGCGTTGGTGGCTACACCTTC NA TRBJ1-2 TRBV21-1 NA
CASSQGSGNTDTQYF TGTGCCAGCAGCCAAGGTAGCGGGAACACAGATACGCAGTATTTT TRBD2 TRBJ2-3 TRBV3-1/TRBV3-2 few
CASSREPTGFHEQYF TGCGCCAGCAGCCGCGAACCGACAGGGTTCCACGAGCAGTACTTC TRBD1 TRBJ2-7 TRBV5-1 NA
CASSISGQGKQPQHF TGTGCCAGTAGTATATCAGGACAGGGGAAACAGCCCCAGCATTTT TRBD1 TRBJ1-5 TRBV19 NA
CASSRRGSGSQETQYF TGTGCCAGCAGCCGTCGAGGGAGCGGGAGCCAAGAGACCCAGTACTTC TRBD2 TRBJ2-5 TRBV9 NA